This TCR beta chain was identified during a study of T-cell reconstitution after alpha-beta-depleted transplantation in children. Many counts were recorded for this clonotype. The library targeted TCRbeta and was prepared with unique molecular identifiers. TCRdb ran MiXCR on the PCR reads and lists one entry per CDR3 protein. The table has a few hundred thousand distinct CDR3 sequences, under 13% seen once. This CDR3 spans 15 amino acids. V lost 3 bases and J lost 1; bases outside the gene matches: 3. Germline lookup yields CDR1 SGDLS and CDR2 YYNGEE. The material was PBMCs from the stem cell graft donor, obtained from the stem cell graft. V and J are TRBV9 and TRBJ1-1; 10 bases are a match to TRBD1. This sequence was found in a human donor who donated a stem cell graft to a child with acute lymphoblastic leukemia. For the CDR3, the DNA is TGTGCCAGCAGCGAGACAGGGGGCGCGAACACTGAAGCTTTCTTT. Its translation: CASSETGGANTEAFF.